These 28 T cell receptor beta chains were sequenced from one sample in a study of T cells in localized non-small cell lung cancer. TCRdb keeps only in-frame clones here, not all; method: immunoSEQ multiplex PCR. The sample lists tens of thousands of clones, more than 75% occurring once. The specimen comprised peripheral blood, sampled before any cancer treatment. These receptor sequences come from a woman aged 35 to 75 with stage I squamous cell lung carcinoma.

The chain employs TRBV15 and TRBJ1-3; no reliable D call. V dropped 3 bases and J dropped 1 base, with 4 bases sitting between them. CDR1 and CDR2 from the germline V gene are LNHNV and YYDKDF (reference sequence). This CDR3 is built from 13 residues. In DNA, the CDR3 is TGTGCCACCAGCAGTGGGTCTGGAAACACCATATATTTT. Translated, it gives CATSSGSGNTIYF.

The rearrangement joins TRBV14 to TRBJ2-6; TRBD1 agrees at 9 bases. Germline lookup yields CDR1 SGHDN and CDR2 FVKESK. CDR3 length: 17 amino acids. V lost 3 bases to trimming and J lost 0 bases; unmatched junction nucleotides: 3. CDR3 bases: TGTGCCAGCAGCCATGGACAGGGGAACTCTGGGGCCAACGTCCTGACTTTC. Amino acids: CASSHGQGNSGANVLTF.

CDR3 DNA: TGTGCCATCAGTGGAGGGGGGAAACAGGACATTCGGGCCGGGGAGCTGTTTTTT. This sequence encodes CAISGGGKQDIRAGELFF. The chain combines TRBV10-3 with TRBJ2-2, with D perhaps being TRBD1 or TRBD2 (6 bases each). The V gene lost 4 bases and the J gene lost 6 bases, with 24 bases spanning the gap. CDR3 length: 18 residues. Germline assignment: CDR1 ENHRY and CDR2 SYGVKD.

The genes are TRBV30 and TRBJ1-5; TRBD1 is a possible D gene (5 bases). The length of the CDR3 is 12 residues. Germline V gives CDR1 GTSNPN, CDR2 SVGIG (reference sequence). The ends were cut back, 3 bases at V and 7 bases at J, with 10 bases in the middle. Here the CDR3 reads CAWRAQDQPQHF. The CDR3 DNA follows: TGTGCCTGGAGAGCACAGGACCAGCCCCAGCATTTT.

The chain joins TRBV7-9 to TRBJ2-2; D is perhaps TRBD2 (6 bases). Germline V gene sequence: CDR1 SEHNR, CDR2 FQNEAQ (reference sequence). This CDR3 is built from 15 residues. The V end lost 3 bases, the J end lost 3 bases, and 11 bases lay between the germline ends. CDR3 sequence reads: CASSLIWGDTGELFF. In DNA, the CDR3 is TGTGCCAGCAGCTTGATCTGGGGGGACACCGGGGAGCTGTTTTTT.

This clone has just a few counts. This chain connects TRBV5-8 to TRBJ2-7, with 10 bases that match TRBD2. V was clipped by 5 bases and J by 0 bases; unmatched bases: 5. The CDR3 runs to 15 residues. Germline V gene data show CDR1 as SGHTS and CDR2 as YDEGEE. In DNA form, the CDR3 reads TGTGCCAGCAGTCTAGCGGGGGCTAGCTCCTACGAGCAGTACTTC. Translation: CASSLAGASSYEQYF. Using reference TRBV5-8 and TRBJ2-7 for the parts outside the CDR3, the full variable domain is EAGVTQSPTHLIKTRGQQATLRCSPISGHTSVYWYQQALGLGLQFLLWYDEGEERNRGNFPPRFSGRQFPNYSSELNVNALELEDSALYLCASSLAGASSYEQYFGPGTRLTVT.

CDR3 in DNA: TGCGCCAGCAGCTCGGCAGGAAGGGCTGAAGCTTTCTTT. This encodes CASSSAGRAEAFF. V usage is TRBV5-1 and J usage is TRBJ1-1; no clear D gene. This CDR3 has 13 amino acids. CDR1 and CDR2 (germline): SGHRS, YFSETQ. V was shortened by 3 bases and J by 6 bases, with 12 bases between the two germline ends. Variable domain in full (rest from reference TRBV5-1 and TRBJ1-1): KAGVTQTPRYLIKTRGQQVTLSCSPISGHRSVSWYQQTPGQGLQFLFEYFSETQRNKGNFPGRFSGRQFSNSRSEMNVSTLELGDSALYLCASSSAGRAEAFFGQGTRLTVV.

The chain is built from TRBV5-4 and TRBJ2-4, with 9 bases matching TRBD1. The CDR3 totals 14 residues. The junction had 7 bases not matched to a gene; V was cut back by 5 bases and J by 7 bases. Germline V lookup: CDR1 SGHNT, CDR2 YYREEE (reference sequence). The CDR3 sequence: CASSSRDRVNIQYF. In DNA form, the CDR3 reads TGTGCCAGCAGTTCCCGGGACAGGGTCAACATTCAGTACTTC.

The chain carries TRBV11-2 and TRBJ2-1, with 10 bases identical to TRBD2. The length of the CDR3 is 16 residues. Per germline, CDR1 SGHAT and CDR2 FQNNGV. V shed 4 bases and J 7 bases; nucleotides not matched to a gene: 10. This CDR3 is CASSSRSGGAGNEQFF. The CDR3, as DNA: TGTGCCAGCAGCTCAAGGAGCGGGGGGGCCGGGAATGAGCAGTTCTTC.

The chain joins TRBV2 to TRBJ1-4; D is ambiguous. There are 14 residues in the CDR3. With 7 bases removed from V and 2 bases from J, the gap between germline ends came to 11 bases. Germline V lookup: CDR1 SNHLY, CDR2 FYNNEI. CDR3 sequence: CASNTGLTNEKLFF. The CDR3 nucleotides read TGTGCCAGCAATACGGGGTTGACTAATGAAAAACTGTTTTTT.

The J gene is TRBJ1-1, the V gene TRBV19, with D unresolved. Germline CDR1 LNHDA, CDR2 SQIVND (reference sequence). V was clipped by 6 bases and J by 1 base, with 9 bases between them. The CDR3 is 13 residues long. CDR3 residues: CASSALGNTEAFF. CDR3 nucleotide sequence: TGTGCCAGTAGCGCGTTGGGGAACACTGAAGCTTTCTTT.

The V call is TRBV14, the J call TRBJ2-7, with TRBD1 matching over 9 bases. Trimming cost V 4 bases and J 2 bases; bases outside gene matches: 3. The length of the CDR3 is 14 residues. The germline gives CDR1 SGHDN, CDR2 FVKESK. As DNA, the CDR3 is TGTGCCAGCAGCCGGACAGGGGTCACCTACGAGCAGTACTTC. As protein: CASSRTGVTYEQYF.

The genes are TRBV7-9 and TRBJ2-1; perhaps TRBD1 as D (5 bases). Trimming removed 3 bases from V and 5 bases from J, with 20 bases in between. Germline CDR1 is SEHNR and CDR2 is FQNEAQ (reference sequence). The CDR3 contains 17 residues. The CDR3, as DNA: TGTGCCAGCAGCTTGAGGTTTGACAGTTCAACCGACAATGAGCAGTTCTTC. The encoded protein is CASSLRFDSSTDNEQFF.

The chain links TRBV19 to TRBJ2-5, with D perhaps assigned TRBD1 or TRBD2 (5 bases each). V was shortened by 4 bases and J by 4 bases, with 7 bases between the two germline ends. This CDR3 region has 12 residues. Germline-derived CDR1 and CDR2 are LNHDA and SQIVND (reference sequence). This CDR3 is CASSKGRETQYF. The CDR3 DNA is TGTGCCAGTAGTAAGGGGAGAGAGACCCAGTACTTC.

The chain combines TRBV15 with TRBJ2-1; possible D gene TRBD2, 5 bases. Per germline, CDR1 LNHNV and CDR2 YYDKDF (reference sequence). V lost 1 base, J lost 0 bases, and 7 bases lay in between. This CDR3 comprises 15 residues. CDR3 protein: CATSRGRGSYNEQFF. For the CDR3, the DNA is TGTGCCACCAGCAGAGGCCGGGGCTCCTACAATGAGCAGTTCTTC.

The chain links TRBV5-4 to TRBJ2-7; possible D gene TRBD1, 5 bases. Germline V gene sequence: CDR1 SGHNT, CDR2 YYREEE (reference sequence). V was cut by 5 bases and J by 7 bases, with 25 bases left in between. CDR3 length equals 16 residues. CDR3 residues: CASRKMDKSTSLEQYF. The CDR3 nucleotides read TGTGCCAGCAGAAAAATGGACAAGAGTACTTCCCTGGAGCAGTACTTC.

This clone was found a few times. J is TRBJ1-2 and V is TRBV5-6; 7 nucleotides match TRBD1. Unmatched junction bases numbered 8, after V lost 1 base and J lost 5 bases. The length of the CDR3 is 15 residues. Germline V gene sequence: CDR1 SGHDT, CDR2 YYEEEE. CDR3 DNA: TGTGCCAGCAGCTTGACAGGGGCGCACCGTTATGGCTACACCTTC. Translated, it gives CASSLTGAHRYGYTF.

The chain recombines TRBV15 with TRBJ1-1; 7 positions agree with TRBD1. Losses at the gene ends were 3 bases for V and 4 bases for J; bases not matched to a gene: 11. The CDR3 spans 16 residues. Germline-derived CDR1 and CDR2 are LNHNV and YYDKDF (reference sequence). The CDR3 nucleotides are TGTGCCACCAGCAGGGGACAGCCTCCCAGTGGCACTGAAGCTTTCTTT. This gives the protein CATSRGQPPSGTEAFF.

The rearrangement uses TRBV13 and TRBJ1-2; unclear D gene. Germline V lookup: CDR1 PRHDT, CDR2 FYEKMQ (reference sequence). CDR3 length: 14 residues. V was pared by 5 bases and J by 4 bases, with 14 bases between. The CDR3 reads CASSPKQIPYGYTF. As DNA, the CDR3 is TGTGCCAGCAGCCCCAAGCAGATCCCCTATGGCTACACCTTC.

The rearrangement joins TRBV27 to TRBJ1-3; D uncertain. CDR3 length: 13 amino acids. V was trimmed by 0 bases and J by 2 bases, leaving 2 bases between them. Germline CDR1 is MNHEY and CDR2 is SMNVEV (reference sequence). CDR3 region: CASSLSAGNTIYF. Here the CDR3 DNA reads TGTGCCAGCAGTTTATCTGCTGGAAACACCATATATTTT.

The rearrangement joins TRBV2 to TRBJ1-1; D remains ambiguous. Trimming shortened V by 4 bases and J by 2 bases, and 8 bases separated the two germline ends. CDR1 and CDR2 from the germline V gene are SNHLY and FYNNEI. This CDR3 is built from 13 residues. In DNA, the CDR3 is TGTGCCAGCAGTGGGGCGGCTAACACTGAAGCTTTCTTT. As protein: CASSGAANTEAFF.

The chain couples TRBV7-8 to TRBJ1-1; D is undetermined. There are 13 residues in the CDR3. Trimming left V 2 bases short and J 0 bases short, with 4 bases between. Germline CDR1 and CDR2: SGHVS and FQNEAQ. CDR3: CASSLQLNTEAFF. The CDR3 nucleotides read TGTGCCAGCAGCTTACAGCTGAACACTGAAGCTTTCTTT.

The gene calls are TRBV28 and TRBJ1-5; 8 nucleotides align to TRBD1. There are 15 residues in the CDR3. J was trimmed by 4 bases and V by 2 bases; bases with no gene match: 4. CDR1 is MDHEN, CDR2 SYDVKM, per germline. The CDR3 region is CASSLQGAGNQPQHF. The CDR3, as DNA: TGTGCCAGCAGTTTACAGGGGGCGGGTAATCAGCCCCAGCATTTT.

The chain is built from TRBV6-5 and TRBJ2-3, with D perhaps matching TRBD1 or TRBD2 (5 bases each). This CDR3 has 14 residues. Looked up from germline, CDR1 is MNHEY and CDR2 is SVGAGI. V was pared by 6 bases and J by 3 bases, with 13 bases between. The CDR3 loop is CASRGGQGTDTQYF. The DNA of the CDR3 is TGTGCCAGCAGAGGAGGACAAGGTACAGATACGCAGTATTTT.

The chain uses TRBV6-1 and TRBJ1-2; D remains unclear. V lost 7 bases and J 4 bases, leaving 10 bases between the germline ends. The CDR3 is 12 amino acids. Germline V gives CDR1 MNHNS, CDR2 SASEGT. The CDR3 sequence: CASKVASYGYTF. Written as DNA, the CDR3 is TGTGCCAGCAAGGTGGCGAGCTATGGCTACACCTTC.

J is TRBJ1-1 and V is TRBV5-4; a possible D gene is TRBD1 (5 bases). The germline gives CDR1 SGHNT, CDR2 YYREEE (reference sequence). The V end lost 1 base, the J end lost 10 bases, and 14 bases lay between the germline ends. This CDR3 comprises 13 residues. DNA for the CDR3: TGTGCCAGCAGCTTGTCTCGTCAGGGCGGAGCTTTCTTT. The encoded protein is CASSLSRQGGAFF. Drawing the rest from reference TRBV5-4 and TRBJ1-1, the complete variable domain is ETGVTQSPTHLIKTRGQQVTLRCSSQSGHNTVSWYQQALGQGPQFIFQYYREEENGRGNFPPRFSGLQFPNYSSELNVNALELDDSALYLCASSLSRQGGAFFGQGTRLTVV.

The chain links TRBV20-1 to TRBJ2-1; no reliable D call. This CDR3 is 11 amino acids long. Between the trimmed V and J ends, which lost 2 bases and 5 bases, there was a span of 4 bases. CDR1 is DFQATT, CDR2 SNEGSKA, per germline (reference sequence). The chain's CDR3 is CSARSDNEQFF. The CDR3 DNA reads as TGCAGTGCTAGATCAGACAATGAGCAGTTCTTC.

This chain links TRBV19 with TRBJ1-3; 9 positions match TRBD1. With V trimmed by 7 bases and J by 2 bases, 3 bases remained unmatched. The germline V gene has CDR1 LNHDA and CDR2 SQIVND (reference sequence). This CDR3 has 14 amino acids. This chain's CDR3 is CASTRDRAGNTIYF. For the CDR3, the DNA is TGTGCCAGTACCCGGGACAGGGCTGGAAACACCATATATTTT.